These 21 T cell receptor beta chains came from one sample sequenced in a study of cytomegalovirus exposure and HLA in healthy donors. 13 Jbeta primers and 60 Vbeta primers were used for the PCR. Profiling relied on immunoSEQ multiplex PCR, and the TCRdb table lists in-frame clones only, not all of them. The table records under 250,000 clones, about 72% of them present only once. Sequencing used PBMCs. The source is a male donor in good health and CMV-seronegative.

The rearrangement joins TRBV27 to TRBJ2-5; 11 bases are a match to TRBD2. The J call is doubtful: the DNA matches TRBJ2-7 better. Germline assignment: CDR1 MNHEY and CDR2 SMNVEV (reference sequence). The CDR3 is 15 amino acids. CDR3 protein: CASSLIAGGRYEQYF. CDR3 nucleotide sequence: TGTGCCAGCAGTTTAATAGCGGGAGGGAGGTACGAGCAGTACTTC.

The chain uses TRBV6-5 and TRBJ2-5; 8 nucleotides line up with TRBD1. Per germline, CDR1 MNHEY and CDR2 SVGAGI. The CDR3 has 14 amino acids. The ends lost 2 bases at V and 5 bases at J; junction bases unmatched: 4. The CDR3 is CASSYGRGQETQYF. The CDR3 DNA sequence: TGTGCCAGCAGTTACGGCAGGGGGCAGGAGACCCAGTACTTC.

This chain joins TRBV4-2 and TRBJ2-7; TRBD2 aligns across 13 bases. This CDR3 spans 15 amino acids. V was pared by 4 bases and J by 2 bases, with 2 bases of the junction left unmatched. CDR1 and CDR2 (germline): LGHNA, YNFKEQ. CDR3 region: CASSPGTSGTYEQYF. CDR3 coding DNA: TGTGCCAGCAGCCCAGGGACTAGCGGGACCTACGAGCAGTACTTC.

This chain uses TRBV5-1 with TRBJ2-1; TRBD2 agrees at 8 bases. V lost 2 bases to trimming and J lost 5 bases; unmatched junction nucleotides: 6. The CDR3 spans 15 residues. In germline, CDR1 is SGHRS, CDR2 YFSETQ. The CDR3 nucleotides read TGCGCCAGCAGCTTACTAGCGGCCCTCAACAATGAGCAGTTCTTC. This translates into CASSLLAALNNEQFF. The entire variable domain, with the rest obtained from reference TRBV5-1 and TRBJ2-1, is as follows: KAGVTQTPRYLIKTRGQQVTLSCSPISGHRSVSWYQQTPGQGLQFLFEYFSETQRNKGNFPGRFSGRQFSNSRSEMNVSTLELGDSALYLCASSLLAALNNEQFFGPGTRLTVL.

The chain is built from TRBV23-1 and TRBJ1-1; 10 bases agree with TRBD1. TRBV23-1 belongs to the ORF category, with a function that is uncertain. The CDR3 has 16 residues. V was pared by 4 bases and J by 4 bases, with 9 bases of the junction left unmatched. DNA for the CDR3: TGCGCCAGCAGTCCCCAGGGGACAGGGGAAGTCACTGAAGCTTTCTTT. It translates to CASSPQGTGEVTEAFF.

The rearrangement links TRBV7-9 to TRBJ2-5; 7 bases match TRBD2. V shed 1 base, J shed 1 base, and the junction held 6 bases outside the gene matches. Per the germline V gene, CDR1 is SEHNR and CDR2 is FQNEAQ (reference sequence). The CDR3 consists of 16 residues. The CDR3 coding sequence is TGTGCCAGCAGCTTAGGAAGCGGGACCTCCCAAGAGACCCAGTACTTC. It yields the protein CASSLGSGTSQETQYF.

The chain uses TRBV4-1 and TRBJ2-3; D is undetermined. The ends were cut back, 8 bases at V and 0 bases at J, with 12 bases in the middle. The CDR3 is 14 amino acids. Germline V gene data show CDR1 as MGHRA and CDR2 as YSYEKL. The CDR3 DNA reads as TGCGCCAGCCCTACTCTAAATAGCACAGATACGCAGTATTTT. Protein sequence: CASPTLNSTDTQYF.

The rearrangement joins TRBV4-1 to TRBJ1-1, with a possible D match to TRBD1 (6 bases). The ends were cut back, 4 bases at V and 1 base at J, with 13 bases in the middle. This CDR3 is 15 amino acids long. The V gene's germline CDR1 is MGHRA and CDR2 YSYEKL. CDR3 nucleotides: TGCGCCAGCAGCCCTTTAGACAGGTCGAACACTGAAGCTTTCTTT. Its protein product is CASSPLDRSNTEAFF.

The chain couples TRBV2 to TRBJ2-7, with D maybe TRBD2 (5 bases). Trimming left V 7 bases short and J 3 bases short, with 10 bases between. The CDR3 loop spans 12 amino acids. From germline, CDR1 is SNHLY and CDR2 FYNNEI. The CDR3 coding sequence is TGTGCCAGCAAGCACGGGGACTACGAGCAGTACTTC. Protein product: CASKHGDYEQYF.

The table lists this clone with a few counts. The gene calls are TRBV6-5 and TRBJ2-2; D is unclear. Trimming took off 6 bases at V and 8 bases at J, with 10 bases between the two ends. The CDR3 runs 12 residues. Germline lookup yields CDR1 MNHEY and CDR2 SVGAGI. In nucleotides, the CDR3 is TGTGCCAGCAGCACCAGCGCAGGGGAGCTGTTTTTT. Residues: CASSTSAGELFF.

The rearrangement joins TRBV28 to TRBJ2-3; 7 bases are a match to TRBD2. The CDR3 spans 15 residues. CDR1 and CDR2 (germline): MDHEN, SYDVKM. The V gene end was trimmed by 3 bases and the J gene end by 3 bases; junction bases not matched to a gene: 6. Here the CDR3 DNA reads TGTGCCAGCAGTTTTGTGCGGGAGAGGACAGATACGCAGTATTTT. This encodes CASSFVRERTDTQYF.

The V gene is TRBV10-1, the J gene TRBJ2-5; 15 bases are a match to TRBD2. CDR1 and CDR2 (germline): WNHNN, SYGVQD (reference sequence). The CDR3 runs 16 residues. Trimming cost V 4 bases and J 2 bases; bases outside gene matches: 2. The CDR3 is CASSAGLAGGQETQYF. In DNA, the CDR3 is TGCGCCAGCAGTGCAGGACTAGCGGGAGGGCAAGAGACCCAGTACTTC.

The chain uses TRBV27 and TRBJ1-5, with 7 bases identical to TRBD1. V shed 6 bases, J shed 4 bases, and the junction held 3 bases outside the gene matches. Germline loops: CDR1 MNHEY, CDR2 SMNVEV (reference sequence). This CDR3 is built from 13 residues. Here the CDR3 DNA reads TGTGCCAGCAGCCAGGGGGTTAATCAGCCCCAGCATTTT. Its translation: CASSQGVNQPQHF.

The chain couples TRBV9 to TRBJ1-1; 9 bases match TRBD1. With V trimmed by 3 bases and J by 5 bases, 5 bases remained unmatched. The CDR3 totals 14 residues. Germline assignment: CDR1 SGDLS and CDR2 YYNGEE. The CDR3 region has the DNA TGTGCCAGCAGCGCTGACAGGGGGAGAACTGAAGCTTTCTTT. This translates into CASSADRGRTEAFF.

This chain uses TRBV4-1 with TRBJ2-1; 12 nucleotides agree with TRBD2. V shed 0 bases and J 7 bases; nucleotides not matched to a gene: 4. In germline, CDR1 is MGHRA, CDR2 YSYEKL. This CDR3 contains 16 residues. CDR3 DNA: TGCGCCAGCAGCCAAGATAGGACTAGCGGGGTAAATGAGCAGTTCTTC. Translated, it gives CASSQDRTSGVNEQFF.

This clone has more than one count but fewer than ten. This sequence joins TRBV19 and TRBJ2-1; 7 nucleotides match TRBD2. The CDR3 extends over 14 amino acids. The ends lost 6 bases at V and 9 bases at J; junction bases unmatched: 11. CDR1 and CDR2 from the germline V gene are LNHDA and SQIVND (reference sequence). The CDR3 spells CASRKREYPGEQFF. The CDR3 DNA is TGTGCCAGTAGGAAGCGGGAATACCCCGGTGAGCAGTTCTTC.

The chain has TRBV28 and TRBJ2-5; 13 nucleotides match TRBD2. The V segment lost 4 bases and the J segment 1 base; nucleotides outside the gene matches: 9. CDR3 length: 18 residues. Germline assignment: CDR1 MDHEN and CDR2 SYDVKM. CDR3 sequence: CASSSQRGLAGFQETQYF. CDR3 in DNA: TGTGCCAGCAGTTCTCAAAGGGGACTAGCGGGGTTCCAAGAGACCCAGTACTTC.

The rearrangement joins TRBV2 to TRBJ2-7; D perhaps matches TRBD1 (5 bases). Germline V gene data show CDR1 as SNHLY and CDR2 as FYNNEI. The CDR3 covers 15 residues. Between the trimmed V and J ends, which lost 4 bases and 3 bases, there was a span of 16 bases. The CDR3 DNA is TGTGCCAGCAGTGGTCAACAGGAATTTAGCTACGAGCAGTACTTC. It yields the protein CASSGQQEFSYEQYF.

The chain links TRBV5-1 to TRBJ1-1; 9 bases fit TRBD1. Losses at the gene ends were 2 bases for V and 8 bases for J; bases not matched to a gene: 4. The CDR3 has 13 residues. Germline-derived CDR1 and CDR2 are SGHRS and YFSETQ. The CDR3 reads CASSFTGGMEAFF. The CDR3 nucleotides read TGCGCCAGCAGCTTTACAGGGGGCATGGAAGCTTTCTTT.

The chain combines TRBV20-1 with TRBJ1-2; tentative D call: TRBD1 (5 bases). This CDR3 has 11 amino acids. The germline V and J ends were trimmed by 3 bases and 4 bases, with 6 bases remaining between them. CDR1 DFQATT and CDR2 SNEGSKA come from the germline V gene (reference sequence). CDR3 sequence reads: CSARGGYGYTF. The CDR3 region has the DNA TGCAGTGCTAGGGGGGGCTATGGCTACACCTTC.

CDR3 nucleotides: TGCGCCAGCAGCTTGGCCATGCCGGGGGAGACCCAGTACTTC. It is translated as CASSLAMPGETQYF. This chain links TRBV5-1 with TRBJ2-5; TRBD2 is a possible D gene (5 bases). CDR1 and CDR2 from the germline V gene are SGHRS and YFSETQ. Trimming stripped 0 bases from V and 5 bases from J, with 11 bases between. This CDR3 has 14 residues. Complete variable domain (other parts from reference TRBV5-1 and TRBJ2-5): KAGVTQTPRYLIKTRGQQVTLSCSPISGHRSVSWYQQTPGQGLQFLFEYFSETQRNKGNFPGRFSGRQFSNSRSEMNVSTLELGDSALYLCASSLAMPGETQYFGPGTRLLVL.